The 22 T cell receptor beta chains below all came from one sample that was sequenced in a study of shared clonotypes between healthy human individuals. Cells designated naive CD8 were CD45RO-negative and were positively selected for CCR7, with terminally differentiated effector memory CD45RA+ cells excluded. Measured with immunoSEQ multiplex PCR; TCRdb has only the in-frame clones, and not every one. The sample carries about 600,000 clones, around 95% recorded once. The sample was naive CD8+ T cells sorted from blood. The receptor source for this set is a woman aged 25 to 39 in good health.

DNA for the CDR3: TGTGCCAGCAGTGTGACGGAATACCAAGAGACCCAGTACTTC. As protein: CASSVTEYQETQYF. This rearrangement joins TRBV25-1 to TRBJ2-5, with D unclear. CDR3 length: 14 residues. Germline CDR1 is MGHDK and CDR2 is SYGVNS. Trimming pared 4 bases from V and 0 bases from J, leaving 9 bases between.

The chain couples TRBV28 to TRBJ2-7; TRBD1 aligns across 8 bases. The CDR3 spans 14 residues. V shed 7 bases and J 2 bases; nucleotides not matched to a gene: 7. CDR1 and CDR2 (germline): MDHEN, SYDVKM. The chain's CDR3 is CASKETGDPYEQYF. The CDR3 coding sequence is TGTGCCAGCAAGGAGACAGGGGACCCCTACGAGCAGTACTTC.

This chain links TRBV19 with TRBJ1-1, with D possibly being TRBD1 (5 bases). Trimming took off 7 bases at V and 5 bases at J, with 8 bases between the two ends. This CDR3 comprises 11 residues. Looked up from germline, CDR1 is LNHDA and CDR2 is SQIVND (reference sequence). CDR3 sequence: CASNKGTEAFF. CDR3 coding DNA: TGTGCCAGTAACAAGGGGACTGAAGCTTTCTTT. Together with reference TRBV19 and TRBJ1-1, the CDR3 gives the full variable domain: DGGITQSPKYLFRKEGQNVTLSCEQNLNHDAMYWYRQDPGQGLRLIYYSQIVNDFQKGDIAEGYSVSREKKESFPLTVTSAQKNPTAFYLCASNKGTEAFFGQGTRLTVV.

For the CDR3, the DNA is TGTGCCAGCAGCTTTACCCATTTTCGTTTAGCGGGCCCCTCCTACGAGCAGTACTTC. It is translated as CASSFTHFRLAGPSYEQYF. The J gene is TRBJ2-7, the V gene TRBV7-3, with TRBD2 matching 7 bases. The CDR3 is 19 residues long. Germline loops: CDR1 SGHTA, CDR2 FQGTGA. V shed 3 bases and J 0 bases; nucleotides not matched to a gene: 17.

The rearrangement links TRBV5-5 to TRBJ1-2; 9 bases fit TRBD1. The V segment lost 0 bases and the J segment 7 bases; nucleotides outside the gene matches: 1. The CDR3 length is 13 residues. Germline values: CDR1 SGHKS, CDR2 YYEKEE (reference sequence). In DNA, the CDR3 is TGTGCCAGCAGCTTGGGACAGGGGGGTGGCTACACCTTC. Amino acids: CASSLGQGGGYTF.

The V gene is TRBV28, the J gene TRBJ2-7, with 8 bases lining up with TRBD2. Germline V CDR1 and CDR2: MDHEN, SYDVKM. V trimming: 3 bases; J trimming: 2 bases; junction bases outside the gene matches: 15. CDR3 size: 18 residues. CDR3 nucleotides: TGTGCCAGCAGTTTCTTAACGACTAGCGAGTATCAACCCTACGAGCAGTACTTC. It encodes CASSFLTTSEYQPYEQYF.

This rearrangement joins TRBV28 to TRBJ1-5; 7 nucleotides agree with TRBD1. With 5 bases clipped from V and 0 bases from J, the junction kept 7 bases outside the gene matches. The CDR3 consists of 16 residues. The V gene's germline CDR1 is MDHEN and CDR2 SYDVKM. Here the CDR3 reads CASSSRQGYSNQPQHF. CDR3 nucleotide sequence: TGTGCCAGCAGTAGCAGACAGGGTTATAGCAATCAGCCCCAGCATTTT.

The chain is built from TRBV28 and TRBJ2-7, with 7 nucleotides matching TRBD2. V gave up 0 bases and J gave up 9 bases; unmatched junction bases: 11. This CDR3 is 15 amino acids long. CDR1 and CDR2 (germline): MDHEN, SYDVKM. CDR3 nucleotide sequence: TGTGCCAGCAGTTTATGGGACCGGACTAGTAGGGTGCAGTACTTC. The encoded protein is CASSLWDRTSRVQYF.

The rearrangement uses TRBV29-1 and TRBJ2-7; D perhaps matches TRBD2 (6 bases). This CDR3 contains 14 residues. V was pared by 2 bases and J by 2 bases, with 13 bases between. CDR1 SQVTM and CDR2 ANQGSEA come from the germline V gene. The CDR3 bases are TGCAGCGTTGAAATTCCTGGCGGGACCTACGAGCAGTACTTC. Translation: CSVEIPGGTYEQYF.

This clone was picked up a small number of times. The V gene is TRBV7-2, the J gene TRBJ2-7; D unresolved. The CDR3 loop spans 11 amino acids. V was clipped by 1 base and J by 13 bases, with 11 bases between them. CDR1 and CDR2 from the germline V gene are SGHTA and FQGNSA. The CDR3 DNA is TGTGCCAGCAGCTTAGGGGGATCCCTATACTTC. It codes for CASSLGGSLYF. The full variable domain, its missing parts supplied by reference TRBV7-2 and TRBJ2-7, is GAGVSQSPSNKVTEKGKDVELRCDPISGHTALYWYRQSLGQGLEFLIYFQGNSAPDKSGLPSDRFSAERTGGSVSTLTIQRTQQEDSAVYLCASSLGGSLYFGPGTRLTVT.

This sequence joins TRBV25-1 and TRBJ1-1; TRBD1 matches at 7 bases. The CDR3 extends over 15 amino acids. Losses at the gene ends were 4 bases for V and 11 bases for J; bases not matched to a gene: 16. Germline V lookup: CDR1 MGHDK, CDR2 SYGVNS. CDR3 bases: TGTGCCAGCAGTGTTCTCAGGGGGGGCAGTTCGTTGGCTTTCTTT. Encoded protein: CASSVLRGGSSLAFF.

The rearrangement links TRBV28 to TRBJ2-3; D is ambiguous. Trimming pared 7 bases from V and 2 bases from J, leaving 7 bases between. Germline V gene sequence: CDR1 MDHEN, CDR2 SYDVKM. The CDR3 sequence is 12 residues long. The CDR3 nucleotides read TGTGCCAGCAACAAATACACAGATACGCAGTATTTT. This encodes CASNKYTDTQYF.

The genes are TRBV30 and TRBJ2-1, with 10 bases aligning to TRBD2. There are 18 residues in the CDR3. V trimming: 4 bases; J trimming: 5 bases; junction bases outside the gene matches: 17. The V gene's germline CDR1 is GTSNPN and CDR2 SVGIG (reference sequence). This chain's CDR3 is CAWNVRLAGVGGHNEQFF. The CDR3 nucleotides read TGTGCCTGGAATGTTCGGCTAGCGGGAGTAGGGGGGCACAATGAGCAGTTCTTC.

The chain joins TRBV7-8 to TRBJ2-1; 8 positions agree with TRBD2. The CDR3 extends over 17 amino acids. The V gene's germline CDR1 is SGHVS and CDR2 FQNEAQ. The J segment lost 9 bases and the V segment lost 5 bases, leaving 18 bases of the junction unmatched. CDR3 amino acids: CASSDNPGLGWLVEQFF. The CDR3 DNA is TGTGCCAGCAGCGACAACCCGGGACTAGGTTGGTTGGTTGAGCAGTTCTTC.

This chain uses TRBV18 with TRBJ2-1, with D perhaps assigned TRBD1 or TRBD2 (6 bases each). The CDR3 length is 17 residues. Germline lookup yields CDR1 KGHSH and CDR2 LQKENI. Between the trimmed V and J ends, which lost 3 bases and 2 bases, there was a span of 17 bases. CDR3 sequence: CASSPGGGFRTYNEQFF. CDR3 nucleotide sequence: TGTGCCAGCTCACCCGGGGGCGGATTCCGTACCTACAATGAGCAGTTCTTC.

V is TRBV7-8 and J is TRBJ2-7, with D perhaps TRBD1 (6 bases). V was pared by 7 bases and J by 1 base, with 29 bases between. The V gene's germline CDR1 is SGHVS and CDR2 FQNEAQ. The CDR3 is 19 amino acids. This CDR3 is CASTETGFGGGLTSYEQYF. The CDR3 DNA reads as TGTGCCAGCACCGAGACAGGATTTGGGGGCGGGCTTACGTCCTACGAGCAGTACTTC.

The gene calls are TRBV11-3 and TRBJ2-1; 7 positions match TRBD1. Germline V gives CDR1 SGHNT, CDR2 YENEEA. The trim removed 7 bases at V and 8 bases at J, leaving 2 bases unmatched. This CDR3 comprises 11 residues. The CDR3, as DNA: TGTGCCAGCAAGGGGGCTCATGAGCAGTTCTTC. Its protein product is CASKGAHEQFF.

The chain links TRBV4-1 to TRBJ1-5; tentatively, D is TRBD1 (5 bases). V lost 0 bases and J 3 bases, leaving 9 bases between the germline ends. The germline V gene has CDR1 MGHRA and CDR2 YSYEKL. CDR3 length equals 15 residues. The CDR3 coding sequence is TGCGCCAGCAGCCAAGATAGAGGGGACAATCAGCCCCAGCATTTT. Translating it yields CASSQDRGDNQPQHF.

The chain recombines TRBV7-2 with TRBJ2-3; 7 nucleotides line up with TRBD1. From germline, CDR1 is SGHTA and CDR2 FQGNSA. The CDR3 runs to 12 residues. V was pared by 5 bases and J by 6 bases, with 2 bases of the junction left unmatched. The CDR3 nucleotides are TGTGCCAGCAGCCAGGGGGACGATACGCAGTATTTT. This translates into CASSQGDDTQYF.

The chain recombines TRBV13 with TRBJ2-7; 8 bases match TRBD1. Germline V gene data show CDR1 as PRHDT and CDR2 as FYEKMQ (reference sequence). The CDR3 extends over 13 amino acids. With V trimmed by 5 bases and J by 6 bases, 6 bases remained unmatched. In nucleotides, the CDR3 is TGTGCCAGCAGCGCGACAGGGGTAGGCGAGCAGTACTTC. Its translation is CASSATGVGEQYF.

The V and J genes are TRBV2 and TRBJ1-5; weak D call: TRBD1 (5 bases). Germline CDR1 is SNHLY and CDR2 is FYNNEI. The CDR3 is 13 amino acids. Deletions cut 4 bases from V and 3 bases from J, with 7 bases between. CDR3 bases: TGTGCCAGCAGTGGACAGAACAATCAGCCCCAGCATTTT. Translating it yields CASSGQNNQPQHF.

The chain uses TRBV2 and TRBJ1-1; D is ambiguous. The V gene's germline CDR1 is SNHLY and CDR2 FYNNEI. Deletions cut 5 bases from V and 8 bases from J, with 21 bases between. CDR3 length equals 15 residues. The CDR3: CASSQSPRTGPEAFF. The CDR3 nucleotides are TGTGCCAGCAGTCAAAGCCCAAGGACGGGTCCGGAAGCTTTCTTT.